This T cell receptor beta chain was found in a study of CD8 T cells in ankylosing spondylitis. Points from the study as a whole: What seemed typical of ankylosing spondylitis blood was a TCR beta motif built from eight highly homologous variants.

V was shortened by 8 bases and J by 4 bases, with 7 bases between the two germline ends. The CDR3 has 11 amino acids. TCRdb reprocessed the 5' RACE reads via MiXCR and lists one record per CDR3 protein. This sample yields approximately 300,000 distinct CDR3 sequences, of which under 8.5% are seen a single time; 13% to 15% belongs to the top ten. This clonotype was seen at least ten times. Its target is unknown. This chain joins TRBV12-3 or TRBV12-4 and TRBJ2-3, with D uncertain. The sequenced material came from blood, either unsorted or a sorted T cell fraction (not recorded which). This clonotype was obtained from a male donor with ankylosing spondylitis. The CDR3 DNA is TGTGCCAGCGGTGGGCCAGATACGCAGTATTTT. It encodes CASGGPDTQYF.